This TCR beta chain was captured in a study of CD8+ T cells in alopecia areata. General observations from the study: Higher clonality and more expanded CD8+ clones appeared in lesional than normal scalp. There was only one nonresponder, so it was unclear how baseline CD8+ expansion relates to response. On tofacitinib, scalp clonality and expanded CD8+ clones among top 100 fell significantly.

Treatment reported: oral pan-JAK inhibitor, 5-10 mg twice daily. Peripheral blood, together with lesional scalp punch biopsies, was collected from alopecia areata patients. Following RNA extraction, reverse transcription yielded cDNA that acted as the sequencing template. Assay used: immunoSEQ multiplex PCR; TCRdb lists only in-frame clones, some missing. There are approximately 160,000 clones in the sample; 60% occur only once, and 11% to 15% lies in the top ten. Worth noting for this clone: The antigen is not known.

CDR3 length equals 19 residues. Germline values: CDR1 SGHDT, CDR2 YYEEEE. Trimming stripped 2 bases from V and 5 bases from J, with 26 bases between. The sequence came from a human donor with alopecia areata. Source: CD4+ T cells sorted from blood, taken at week 24, from a patient treated with tofacitinib. The chain joins TRBV5-6 to TRBJ1-5, with D perhaps matching TRBD1 (5 bases). The CDR3 DNA reads TGTGCCAGCAGCTTATTTCGGAGACAGAGAGGCATTGGGGATCAGCCCCAGCATTTT. Protein sequence: CASSLFRRQRGIGDQPQHF. Combining the CDR3 with reference TRBV5-6 and TRBJ1-5 gives the whole variable domain DAGVTQSPTHLIKTRGQQVTLRCSPKSGHDTVSWYQQALGQGPQFIFQYYEEEERQRGNFPDRFSGHQFPNYSSELNVNALLLGDSALYLCASSLFRRQRGIGDQPQHFGDGTRLSIL.